This T cell receptor (beta chain) was recovered during a study of human T cells and chemical hapten exposure. General observations from the study: Healthy individuals' immune responses may differ from those of donors, who had alopecia.

The CDR3 has 14 residues. V shed 5 bases and J 5 bases; nucleotides not matched to a gene: 7. Looked up from germline, CDR1 is DFQATT and CDR2 is SNEGSKA (reference sequence). In this sample, this clonotype turned up many times. Its specificity is unknown. Indicated time point: patch test 1, 2 weeks after DPC sensitization. Regarding treatment: therapeutic diphenylcyclopropenone sensitization with weekly scalp DPC. TCRdb analysed the RACE reads with MiXCR anew, one entry per CDR3 protein. This sample has 79,000 or so distinct CDR3 sequences, with around a tenth found just once. The sequence was obtained from a woman in her forties or fifties with alopecia areata. Some clones in this sample may be carry-over from other donors' samples. The chain joins TRBV20-1 to TRBJ2-3, with TRBD2 matching over 10 bases. This sample comprised whole blood, obtained in connection with sensitization to the hapten diphenylcyclopropenone (DPC). This CDR3 reads CSAAPSGRRDTQYF. Here the CDR3 DNA reads TGCAGTGCTGCCCCTAGCGGGAGACGAGATACGCAGTATTTT.